This T cell receptor (beta chain) emerged from a study of blood T cell repertoires in COVID-19. Per germline, CDR1 KGHSH and CDR2 LQKENI. With 2 bases clipped from V and 4 bases from J, the junction kept 5 bases outside the gene matches. CDR3 size: 16 residues. Some clones are missing from TCRdb's copy, which holds only in-frame ones; the method was immunoSEQ multiplex PCR. The top ten hold roughly 6.8% of the sample, which has 70,000 or so clones, 80% to 90% seen once. Sequenced sample: peripheral blood. This receptor was obtained from a woman aged 80 or older with active COVID-19. The chain employs TRBV18 and TRBJ2-7; TRBD2 aligns across 13 bases. This CDR3 reads CASSPYGTSGKYEQYF. CDR3 nucleotide sequence: TGTGCCAGCTCACCATATGGGACTAGCGGGAAATACGAGCAGTACTTC.